This section outlines one TCR beta chain sequence together with its context. The antigen is not known. The sample belongs to a study of metastatic and nonmetastatic thyroid tumors. At the level of the study: Where malignant and benign thyroid patients were concerned, repertoires were compared across blood and tumor or nodule tissue.

The CDR3 has 14 amino acids. Germline V CDR1 and CDR2: DFQATT, SNEGSKA (reference sequence). V shed 1 base and J shed 4 bases, with 11 bases lying between them. Regarding the study as a whole: It was reportedly found that TCR beta diversity was significantly higher in malignant thyroid tumors than in benign nodules, a difference seen in both blood and tumor samples.

Authors' methods: The distant-metastasis classifier for papillary thyroid cancer was built from CDR3 differences across clinicopathological groups. TCRdb ran MiXCR on the PCR reads. Here the V and J calls rest on TCRdb's processing, not on the authors' analysis. The data hold some 52,000 clones, with around a sixth observed a single time. No treatment had been given to any patient before thyroid surgery. This chain joins TRBV20-1 and TRBJ2-1; D is perhaps TRBD2 (5 bases). The sequencing input was blood. This TCR was sampled from a female donor with papillary thyroid cancer or a benign thyroid nodule (not recorded which). Some clones in this sample may be carry-over from other donors' samples. The CDR3 is CSARGGLSYNEQFF. The CDR3 bases are TGCAGTGCTAGAGGCGGACTTTCTTACAATGAGCAGTTCTTC.